This TCR beta chain was profiled in a study of blood T cell repertoires in COVID-19 (dated by TCRdb to the early 2020s). For context, the study as a whole: Collaborator samples came from the United States, Italy and Spain and covered acute and convalescent phases of COVID-19. Samples were obtained from the ongoing ImmuneRACE study (first 160 participants) and from some 1,200 subjects provided by 6 global collaborators. The repertoires were released in a freely available public database intended as a resource for research on the immune response to SARS-CoV-2. The material from the prospective study consisted of cDNA or gDNA derived from T cells, B-cell-depleted T cells, or PBMCs. A de-identified subject ID, COVID-19 status, age in years and sex were almost always included in the sample metadata. Deeply sampled blood TCRbeta repertoires from subjects exposed to, actively infected with, or recovered from COVID-19 were included in the dataset. Where available, HLA class I and class II types were taken from metadata supplied by the sample provider and were not determined by assay-based typing.

This clone was seen just once. Its target antigen remains unknown. Qualities for individual bases were not recorded, and no much larger clone is one base off. The immunoSEQ Assay, a bias-controlled multiplex PCR, was used to amplify TCRbeta CDR3 regions from genomic DNA. The published analysis was carried out like this. Within the assay, amplification of reference gene primers was used to estimate how many nucleated cells each sample contained. To quantify the absolute abundance of each unique TCRbeta CDR3 rearrangement, sequence reads were collapsed and filtered. Productive Simpson clonality was computed per sample as the square root of Simpson's diversity index over productive rearrangements. Here the immuneACCESS table is served through TCRdb, limited to in-frame sequences with V and J called. Missing clones are a known gap in these copies; in checked studies unresolved V genes cover under half, and the rest lacks a known reason. V, J and clone size derive from that table, while D and trimming were established from the DNA sequence. This sample gives approximately 150,000 clones in total; roughly three quarters of them show up just once. The top ten clones comprise roughly 4.3% of the sample.

What the authors observed across the whole study: The quantity of clinical and demographic metadata differed by source and by participant and was supplied without curation.

Collaborating institutions collected whole blood in K2EDTA tubes following their own protocols. Collaborator samples were shipped for TCRbeta analysis as frozen whole blood, isolated PBMCs, or DNA extracted from either sample type. A distance of 14 bases separates the germline ends of V and J, which lose 2 bases and 4 bases respectively. Looking up the germline V gene (reference sequence) yields CDR1 LGHDT and CDR2 YNNKEL. Including cysteine and phenylalanine, the CDR3 has 15 amino acids. Only the CDR3 DNA stays, 45 bases, in frame from base 1. This receptor was obtained from a man aged 55 to 70 with acute or convalescent COVID-19. The rearranged segments are TRBV3-1 (or the pseudogene TRBV3-2) and TRBJ1-2, with TRBD1 perhaps the D gene, on 6 matching bases. Sequenced sample: peripheral blood. The CDR3 protein sequence reads: CASSQPGDSSYGYTF. The sequence in DNA is TGTGCCAGCAGCCAACCAGGGGATTCGAGCTATGGCTACACCTTC.